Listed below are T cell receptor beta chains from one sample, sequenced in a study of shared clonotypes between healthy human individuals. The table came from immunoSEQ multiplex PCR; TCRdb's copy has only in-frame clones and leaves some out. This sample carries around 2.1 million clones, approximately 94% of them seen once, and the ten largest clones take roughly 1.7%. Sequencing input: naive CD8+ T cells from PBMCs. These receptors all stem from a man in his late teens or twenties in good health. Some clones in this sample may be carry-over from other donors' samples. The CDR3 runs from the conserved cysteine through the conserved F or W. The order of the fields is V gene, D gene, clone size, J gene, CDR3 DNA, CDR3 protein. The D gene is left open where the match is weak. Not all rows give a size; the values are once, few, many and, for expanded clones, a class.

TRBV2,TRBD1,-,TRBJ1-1,TGTGCCAGCAGCGGCAAGACAGGGATATCCCCTGAAGCTTTCTTT,CASSGKTGISPEAFF
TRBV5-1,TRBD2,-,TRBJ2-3,TGCGCCAGCAGCTTTCCTAGCGGGTACACAGATACGCAGTATTTT,CASSFPSGYTDTQYF
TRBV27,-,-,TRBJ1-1,TGTGCCAGCAGAGTGCAGGGCGGTGGCACTGAAGCTTTCTTT,CASRVQGGGTEAFF
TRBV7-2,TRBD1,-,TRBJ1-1,TGTGCCAGCAGCCAGGACAGGATGAACACTGAAGCTTTCTTT,CASSQDRMNTEAFF
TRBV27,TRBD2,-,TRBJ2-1,TGTGCCAGCAGTGCGCAAGGACTAGCGGTCTACAATGAGCAGTTCTTC,CASSAQGLAVYNEQFF
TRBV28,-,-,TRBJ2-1,TGTGCCAGCAGTTATGGGGATGAGCAGTTCTTC,CASSYGDEQFF
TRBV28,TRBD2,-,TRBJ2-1,TGTGCCAGCAGTTTACGAGGGTGGCGGGAGCTTAGCTCCTACAATGAGCAGTTCTTC,CASSLRGWRELSSYNEQFF
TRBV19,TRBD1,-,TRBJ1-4,TGTGCCAGTAGTGACCGGACAGGGCGAAATGAAAAACTGTTTTTT,CASSDRTGRNEKLFF
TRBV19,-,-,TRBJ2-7,TGTGCCAGTAGTATAACAGAAAGCTCCTACGAGCAGTACTTC,CASSITESSYEQYF
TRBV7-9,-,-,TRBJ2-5,TGTGCCAGCAGCGGGCGTCGGGCGGCGCGGAACCAAGAGACCCAGTACTTC,CASSGRRAARNQETQYF
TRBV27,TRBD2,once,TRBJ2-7,TGTGCCAGCAGCGACCAATTGACTAGCGGGAGTTACGAGCAGTACTTC,CASSDQLTSGSYEQYF
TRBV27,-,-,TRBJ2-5,TGTGCCAGCAGGCTCGGGGAGACCCAGTACTTC,CASRLGETQYF
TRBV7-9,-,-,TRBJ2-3,TGTGCCAGCAGCTCTCCTCTCGGACAGAGCACAGATACGCAGTATTTT,CASSSPLGQSTDTQYF
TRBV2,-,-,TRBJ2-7,TGTGCCAGCCTGGGGACCTACGAGCAGTACTTC,CASLGTYEQYF
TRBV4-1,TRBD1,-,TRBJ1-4,TGCGCCAGCAGCCAACAACAGGGGGCTGCTAATGAAAAACTGTTTTTT,CASSQQQGAANEKLFF
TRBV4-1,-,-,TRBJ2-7,TGCGCCAGCAGCCAAGGGGTTGGCCAGGGGGGTGGCGAGCAGTACTTC,CASSQGVGQGGGEQYF
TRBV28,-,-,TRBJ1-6,TGTGCCAGCACCATAATGGGGGCCATTAATTCACCCCTCCACTTT,CASTIMGAINSPLHF
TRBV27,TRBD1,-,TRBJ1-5,TGTGCCAGCAGTGACAGACAGGGTAATCAGCCCCAGCATTTT,CASSDRQGNQPQHF
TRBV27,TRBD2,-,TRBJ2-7,TGTGCCAGCGGGGAGGGGCGGGAGCAGTACTTC,CASGEGREQYF
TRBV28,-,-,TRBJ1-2,TGTGCCAGCAGTTTGGGAGCTGGCTACACCTTC,CASSLGAGYTF
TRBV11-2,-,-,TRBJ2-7,TGTGCCAGCAGCCATACAGGGGGGGGCTCCTACGAGCAGTACTTC,CASSHTGGGSYEQYF
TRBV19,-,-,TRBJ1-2,TGTGCCAGTAGTATTTCCTTGACTCTTCTCTATGGCTACACCTTC,CASSISLTLLYGYTF
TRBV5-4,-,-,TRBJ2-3,TGTGCCAGCAGCTTGACTAGTGCAGATACGCAGTATTTT,CASSLTSADTQYF
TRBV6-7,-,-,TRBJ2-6,TGTGCCAGCAGTTACTCCCGGACGTCTGGGGCCAACGTCCTGACTTTC,CASSYSRTSGANVLTF
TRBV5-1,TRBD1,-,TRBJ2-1,TGCGCCAGCAGCTTGGAAGGGGGCCTTAGCGATGAGCAGTTCTTC,CASSLEGGLSDEQFF
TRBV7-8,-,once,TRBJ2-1,TGTGCCAGCAGCTTAGCTAGGACTACGTACAATGAGCAGTTCTTC,CASSLARTTYNEQFF
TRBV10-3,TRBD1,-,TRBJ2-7,TGTGCCATCAGTGTTTTCTCGGGACAGCAAGTCTACGAGCAGTACTTC,CAISVFSGQQVYEQYF
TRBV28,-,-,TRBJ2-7,TGTGCCAGCACTGAGTCTGGACAGTTATTCAAGCAGTACTTC,CASTESGQLFKQYF
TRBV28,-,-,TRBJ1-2,TGTGCCAGCAGCCGGCTCGTCTACACCTTC,CASSRLVYTF
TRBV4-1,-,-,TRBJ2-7,TGCGCCAGCAGCCAAATACCGGGACCCAACTCCTACGAGCAGTACTTC,CASSQIPGPNSYEQYF
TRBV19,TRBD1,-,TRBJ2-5,TGTGCCAGTAGGGCAGAGTTCGGACAGGGACAAGAGACCCAGTACTTC,CASRAEFGQGQETQYF
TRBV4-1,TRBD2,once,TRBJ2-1,TGCGCCAGCAGCCAAGAAGGGGCGGGAGGGCTCAATGAGCAGTTCTTC,CASSQEGAGGLNEQFF
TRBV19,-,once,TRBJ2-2,TGTGCCAGTAGTATTTGGGCCGGGGAGCTGTTTTTT,CASSIWAGELFF
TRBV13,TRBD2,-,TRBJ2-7,TGTGCCAGCAGCGAGAGCGGGAGGGCCTTCGAGCAGTACTTC,CASSESGRAFEQYF
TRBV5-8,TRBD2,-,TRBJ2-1,TGTGCCAGCAGCCGGACTAGCGGGAGCTACAATGAGCAGTTCTTC,CASSRTSGSYNEQFF
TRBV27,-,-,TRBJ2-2,TGTGCCAGCAGTTCCTGGTCGAACACCGGGGAGCTGTTTTTT,CASSSWSNTGELFF
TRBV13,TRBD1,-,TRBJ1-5,TGTGCCAGCAGCGCAGGGGGCGCAAATCAGCCCCAGCATTTT,CASSAGGANQPQHF
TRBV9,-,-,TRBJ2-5,TGTGCCAGCAGCCCCAGGGGAGCCCAAGAGACCCAGTACTTC,CASSPRGAQETQYF
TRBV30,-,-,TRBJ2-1,TGTGCCTGGGGGAGTCACAGGAATGAGCAGTTCTTC,CAWGSHRNEQFF
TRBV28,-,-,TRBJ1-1,TGTGCCAGCAGTATCGGACGGAGCACTGAAGCTTTCTTT,CASSIGRSTEAFF
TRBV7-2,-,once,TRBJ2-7,TGTGCCAGCAGCCAGGACAGTCGATACGAGCAGTACTTC,CASSQDSRYEQYF
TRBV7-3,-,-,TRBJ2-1,TGTGCCAGCAGCTTAGGAGGGCTGTACTACAATGAGCAGTTCTTC,CASSLGGLYYNEQFF
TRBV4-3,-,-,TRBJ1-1,TGCGCCAGCAGCCAAGGTTCCAGGGGTACTGAAGCTTTCTTT,CASSQGSRGTEAFF
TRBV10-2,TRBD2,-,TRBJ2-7,TGCGCCAGCAGTACGAGCGGGACGGTACAATCCTACGAGCAGTACTTC,CASSTSGTVQSYEQYF
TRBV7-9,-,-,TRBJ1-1,TGTGCCAGCAGCCCCCCCGCCGGGGTAGGCACTGAAGCTTTCTTT,CASSPPAGVGTEAFF
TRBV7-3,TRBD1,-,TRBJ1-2,TGTGCCAGCAGCGAAGGGACAGGTGCTGGCTACACCTTC,CASSEGTGAGYTF
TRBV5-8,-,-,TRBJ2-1,TGTGCCAGCAGCTTGGTTCCTAGCGACAATGAGCAGTTCTTC,CASSLVPSDNEQFF
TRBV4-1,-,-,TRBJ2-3,TGCGCCAGCAGCCGACTGGCGGGACGCACAGATACGCAGTATTTT,CASSRLAGRTDTQYF
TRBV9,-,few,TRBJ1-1,TGTGCCAGCAGCCCCTACTCGGGGAACACTGAAGCTTTCTTT,CASSPYSGNTEAFF
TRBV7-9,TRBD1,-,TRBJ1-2,TGTGCCAGCAGCTGGAGGGGGCCCGACGCTGGCGATGGCTACACCTTC,CASSWRGPDAGDGYTF
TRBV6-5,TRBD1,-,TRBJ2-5,TGTGCCAGCAGCCTCTCGGACAGGTACCAAGAGACCCAGTACTTC,CASSLSDRYQETQYF
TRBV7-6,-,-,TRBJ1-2,TGTGCCAGCACCCCGGGAGGGATATATGGCTACACCTTC,CASTPGGIYGYTF
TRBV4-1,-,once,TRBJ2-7,TGCGCCAGCAGCCAAGGCCGACTAGGAGGCGAGCAGTATTTC,CASSQGRLGGEQYF
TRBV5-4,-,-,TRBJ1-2,TGTGCCAGCAGCTTACTTTCCGGGGGCGACTATGGCTACACCTTC,CASSLLSGGDYGYTF